The 16 T cell receptor beta chains presented below share a single source sample, sequenced in a study of T cell repertoires in cytomegalovirus infection. TCRdb analysed the reads with MiXCR anew, one entry per CDR3 protein. The data contain about 300,000 distinct CDR3 sequences, about a tenth of them singletons. The sequencing sample was made of PBMCs. The receptor source for this set is a human donor in good health (CMV status not recorded). Some clones in this sample may be carry-over from other donors' samples.

This chain uses TRBV3-1 with TRBJ2-2, with TRBD2 matching over 12 bases. This CDR3 is built from 16 residues. Germline CDR1 is LGHDT and CDR2 is YNNKEL (reference sequence). Germline trimming cut 3 bases from V and 4 bases from J; bases unmatched to any gene: 3. For the CDR3, the DNA is TGTGCCAGCAGCCATTCTAGCGGGGGGGGCACCGGGGAGCTGTTTTTT. Protein product: CASSHSSGGGTGELFF.

This clonotype was seen repeatedly, ten times or more. V is TRBV2 and J is TRBJ2-3, with TRBD2 identical over 8 bases. Losses at the gene ends were 8 bases for V and 1 base for J; bases not matched to a gene: 8. From germline, CDR1 is SNHLY and CDR2 FYNNEI. The length of the CDR3 is 15 residues. CDR3 sequence reads: CASAPGTRGTDTQYF. The CDR3 DNA sequence: TGTGCCAGCGCCCCCGGGACTAGAGGCACAGATACGCAGTATTTT.

This clonotype has ten or more counts. J is TRBJ2-5 and V is TRBV28; the D is unclear. This CDR3 has 13 residues. The V and J ends lost 7 bases and 2 bases respectively, with 11 bases between them. Germline CDR1 is MDHEN and CDR2 is SYDVKM. The DNA for the CDR3 is TGTGCCAGCACCTTAAGAGTACAAGAGACCCAGTACTTC. The encoded protein is CASTLRVQETQYF.

The chain carries TRBV4-1 and TRBJ2-7; tentative D call: TRBD1 (6 bases). CDR3 length: 15 residues. V was pared by 1 base and J by 3 bases, with 13 bases between. Germline values: CDR1 MGHRA, CDR2 YSYEKL. The CDR3 bases are TGCGCCAGCAGCCAAGTCCCAGGGGCCTTCTACGAGCAGTACGTC. This translates into CASSQVPGAFYEQYV.

This clonotype was seen repeatedly, ten times or more. The rearrangement links TRBV7-9 to TRBJ1-6; D unresolved. Trimming removed 1 base at V and 7 bases at J, with 8 bases between. Germline V gene lookup returns CDR1 SEHNR and CDR2 FQNEAQ (reference sequence). This CDR3 region has 14 residues. The CDR3 spells CASSLDSGNSPLHF. The CDR3 nucleotides are TGTGCCAGCAGCTTAGACAGTGGAAATTCACCCCTCCACTTT.

This clonotype was seen many times. The chain combines TRBV5-5 with TRBJ2-1; D unclear. With 3 bases removed from V and 5 bases from J, the gap between germline ends came to 9 bases. The germline gives CDR1 SGHKS, CDR2 YYEKEE (reference sequence). This CDR3 is 13 amino acids long. The CDR3 nucleotides read TGTGCCAGCAGCTCTTACAACGACAATGAGCAGTTCTTC. Translating gives CASSSYNDNEQFF.

This clonotype has a count of ten or more. The rearrangement uses TRBV6-1 and TRBJ1-6, with D unresolved. The CDR3 is 15 amino acids. CDR1 is MNHNS, CDR2 SASEGT, per germline. Trimming removed 3 bases from V and 2 bases from J, with 8 bases in between. The CDR3 region is CASSDTGTYNSPLHF. CDR3 in DNA: TGTGCCAGCAGTGACACCGGGACCTATAATTCACCCCTCCACTTT.

This clonotype came up a few times. This chain joins TRBV25-1 and TRBJ1-5; 9 bases match TRBD1. Germline-derived CDR1 and CDR2 are MGHDK and SYGVNS. Trimming removed 6 bases from V and 5 bases from J; junction bases left unmatched: 5. This CDR3 has 14 residues. The CDR3 DNA reads as TGTGCCAGCAGCATCGGGACAGGGCATCAGCCCCAGCATTTT. Translation gives CASSIGTGHQPQHF.

This clonotype was counted at least ten times. The chain combines TRBV29-1 with TRBJ2-2; a weak D match, TRBD2 (5 bases). Trimming shortened V by 4 bases and J by 7 bases, and 10 bases separated the two germline ends. This CDR3 is 12 amino acids long. Germline CDR1 and CDR2: SQVTM and ANQGSEA. Here the CDR3 DNA reads TGCAGCGTTGGAGGAGGAGGCGGGGAGCTGTTTTTT. Its protein product is CSVGGGGGELFF.

This clonotype was counted once. The rearrangement joins TRBV12-3 or TRBV12-4 to TRBJ1-1; D is possibly TRBD1 (6 bases). The CDR3 covers 14 residues. V was shortened by 5 bases and J by 5 bases, with 15 bases between the two germline ends. The CDR3 region has the DNA TGTGCCAGCAGTAAACAGGGTTTCTGGACTGAAGCTTTCTTT. Translated: CASSKQGFWTEAFF.

This clonotype was counted at least ten times. This sequence joins TRBV12-5 and TRBJ2-6, with TRBD1 matching 7 bases. Trimming cost V 0 bases and J 2 bases; bases outside gene matches: 7. Germline V CDR1 and CDR2: LGHNT, FRNRAP. This CDR3 is built from 18 residues. The CDR3, as DNA: TGTGCTAGTGGTTTGGTACCCGGGCAGGGGGCTGGGGCCAACGTCCTGACTTTC. Its protein is CASGLVPGQGAGANVLTF.

The J gene is TRBJ1-1, the V gene TRBV7-9; D ambiguous. The length of the CDR3 is 15 residues. In germline, CDR1 is SEHNR, CDR2 FQNEAQ (reference sequence). V was trimmed by 1 base and J by 1 base, leaving 10 bases between them. CDR3 bases: TGTGCCAGCAGCTTAGACGGACGCCAGAACACTGAAGCTTTCTTT. Protein: CASSLDGRQNTEAFF.

This chain connects TRBV28 to TRBJ1-1; tentatively, D is TRBD1 (5 bases). Germline loops: CDR1 MDHEN, CDR2 SYDVKM. Trimming left V 3 bases short and J 1 base short, with 12 bases between. The CDR3 is 15 amino acids. This chain's CDR3 is CASSLAGNSNTEAFF. The CDR3 nucleotides read TGTGCCAGCAGTTTGGCAGGGAATTCGAACACTGAAGCTTTCTTT.

Many counts were recorded for this clonotype. The CDR3 sequence is CSARGQGDTEAFF. The CDR3 DNA follows: TGCAGTGCTAGAGGGCAGGGCGACACTGAAGCTTTCTTT. V and J are TRBV20-1 and TRBJ1-1, with D maybe TRBD1 (5 bases). The germline CDR1 and CDR2 sequences are DFQATT and SNEGSKA (reference sequence). V shed 1 base and J shed 3 bases, with 9 bases lying between them. The CDR3 has 13 residues.

The V call is TRBV27, the J call TRBJ2-6, with 7 nucleotides matching TRBD1. Trimming removed 5 bases from V and 0 bases from J; junction bases left unmatched: 13. This CDR3 is built from 19 residues. Germline loops: CDR1 MNHEY, CDR2 SMNVEV (reference sequence). CDR3 loop: CASSRRTTGSSSGANVLTF. The CDR3 DNA reads TGTGCCAGCAGTCGTCGAACGACAGGGTCATCCTCTGGGGCCAACGTCCTGACTTTC.

This clonotype has a count of ten or more. This chain links TRBV7-2 with TRBJ1-4; the D is unclear. CDR3 size: 13 residues. Germline CDR1 reads SGHTA; CDR2 reads FQGNSA. V was shortened by 5 bases and J by 0 bases, with 4 bases between the two germline ends. This CDR3 reads CASSPSTNEKLFF. The CDR3 DNA is TGTGCCAGCAGCCCATCAACTAATGAAAAACTGTTTTTT.